This section outlines one T cell receptor beta chain sequence together with its context. The germline CDR1 and CDR2 sequences are SGHAT and FQNNGV. V dropped 1 base and J dropped 5; count of bases not matched to a gene: 11. The CDR3 is 16 residues long. All recovered Cohort 3 donors got two negative PCRs, got clearance, or saw symptom resolution. The sample is drawn from a study of blood T cell repertoires in COVID-19. In the study overall: From the United States, Italy and Spain came samples of acute and convalescent COVID-19.

Repertoires were generated with immunoSEQ multiplex PCR, while TCRdb's copy carries only in-frame clones and drops some. The profile covers some 300,000 clones, with 86% appearing a single time and about 4% taken by the ten largest. Sequenced material: PBMCs or T cells enriched from blood (not recorded which). The sequence was collected from a man aged 30 to 45 who had recovered from COVID-19. The V and J genes are TRBV11-2 and TRBJ2-7, with 7 bases aligning to TRBD2. The CDR3 here is CASSLGPAGEGHEQYF. CDR3 in DNA: TGTGCCAGCAGCTTAGGCCCGGCGGGAGAGGGCCACGAGCAGTACTTC.